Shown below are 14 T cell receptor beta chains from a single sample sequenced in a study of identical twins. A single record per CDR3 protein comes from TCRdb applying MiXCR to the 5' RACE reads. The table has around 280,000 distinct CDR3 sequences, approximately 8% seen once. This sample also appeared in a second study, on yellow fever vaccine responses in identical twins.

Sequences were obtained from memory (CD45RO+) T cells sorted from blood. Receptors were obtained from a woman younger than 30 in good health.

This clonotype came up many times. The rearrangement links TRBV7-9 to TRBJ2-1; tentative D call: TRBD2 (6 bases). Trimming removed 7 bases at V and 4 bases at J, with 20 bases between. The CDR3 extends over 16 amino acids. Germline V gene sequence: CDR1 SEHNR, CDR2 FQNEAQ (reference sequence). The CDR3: CASNSGGANGYNEQFF. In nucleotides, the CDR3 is TGTGCCAGCAACTCTGGCGGGGCTAACGGATACAATGAGCAGTTCTTC.

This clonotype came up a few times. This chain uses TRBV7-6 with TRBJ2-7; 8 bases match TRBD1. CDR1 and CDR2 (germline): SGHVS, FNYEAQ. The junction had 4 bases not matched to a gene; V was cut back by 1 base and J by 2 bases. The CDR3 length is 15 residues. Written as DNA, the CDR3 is TGTGCCAGCAGCTTAGAGATGGGACAGGCCTACGAGCAGTACGTC. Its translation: CASSLEMGQAYEQYV.

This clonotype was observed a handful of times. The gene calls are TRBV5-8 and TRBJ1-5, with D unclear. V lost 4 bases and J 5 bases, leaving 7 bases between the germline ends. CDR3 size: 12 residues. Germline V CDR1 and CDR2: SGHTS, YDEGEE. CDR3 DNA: TGTGCCAGCAGCCTGACCTATCAGCCCCAGCATTTT. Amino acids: CASSLTYQPQHF.

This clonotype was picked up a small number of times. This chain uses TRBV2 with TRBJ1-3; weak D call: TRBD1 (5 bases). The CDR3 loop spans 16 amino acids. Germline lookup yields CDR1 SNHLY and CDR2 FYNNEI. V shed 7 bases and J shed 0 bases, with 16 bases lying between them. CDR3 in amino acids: CASNFGTGFSGNTIYF. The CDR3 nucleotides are TGTGCCAGCAACTTCGGGACGGGGTTCTCTGGAAACACCATATATTTT.

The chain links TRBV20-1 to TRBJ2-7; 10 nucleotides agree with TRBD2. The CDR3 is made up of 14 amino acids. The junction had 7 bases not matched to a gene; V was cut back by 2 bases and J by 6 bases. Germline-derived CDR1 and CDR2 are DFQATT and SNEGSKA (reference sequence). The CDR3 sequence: CSARFSRTSGEQYF. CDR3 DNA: TGCAGTGCTAGATTCTCCCGGACTAGCGGCGAGCAGTACTTC.

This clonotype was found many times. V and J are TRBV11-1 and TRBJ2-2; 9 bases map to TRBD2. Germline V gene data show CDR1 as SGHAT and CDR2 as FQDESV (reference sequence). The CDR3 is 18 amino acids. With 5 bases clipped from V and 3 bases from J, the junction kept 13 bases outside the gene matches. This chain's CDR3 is CASSPHPGGGGDTGELFF. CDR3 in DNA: TGTGCCAGCAGCCCACACCCCGGCGGGGGGGGCGACACCGGGGAGCTGTTTTTT.

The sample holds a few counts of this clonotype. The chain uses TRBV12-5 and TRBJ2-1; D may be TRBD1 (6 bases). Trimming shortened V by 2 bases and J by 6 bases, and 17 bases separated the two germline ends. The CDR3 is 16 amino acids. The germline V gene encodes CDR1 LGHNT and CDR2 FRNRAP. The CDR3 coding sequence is TGTGCTAGTGGTTTGCCCAATCCTACAGGGCCCAATGAGCAGTTCTTC. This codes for CASGLPNPTGPNEQFF.

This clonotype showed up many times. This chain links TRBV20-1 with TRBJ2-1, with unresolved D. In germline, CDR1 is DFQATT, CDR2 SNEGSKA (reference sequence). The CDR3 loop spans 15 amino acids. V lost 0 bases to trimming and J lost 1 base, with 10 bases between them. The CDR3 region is CSARDPRVSYNEQFF. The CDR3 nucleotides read TGCAGTGCTAGAGATCCCAGAGTATCCTACAATGAGCAGTTCTTC.

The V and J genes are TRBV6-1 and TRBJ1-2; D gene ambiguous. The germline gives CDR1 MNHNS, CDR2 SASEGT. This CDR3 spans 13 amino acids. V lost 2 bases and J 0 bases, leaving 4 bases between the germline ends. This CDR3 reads CASSEQTNYGYTF. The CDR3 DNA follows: TGTGCCAGCAGTGAACAGACTAACTATGGCTACACCTTC.

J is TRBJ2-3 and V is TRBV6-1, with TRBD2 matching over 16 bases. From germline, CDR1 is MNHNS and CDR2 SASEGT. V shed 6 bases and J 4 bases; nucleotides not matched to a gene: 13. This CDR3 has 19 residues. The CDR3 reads CASSDFGTSGGAGADTQYF. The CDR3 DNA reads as TGTGCCAGCAGCGATTTTGGGACTAGCGGGGGGGCCGGGGCAGATACGCAGTATTTT.

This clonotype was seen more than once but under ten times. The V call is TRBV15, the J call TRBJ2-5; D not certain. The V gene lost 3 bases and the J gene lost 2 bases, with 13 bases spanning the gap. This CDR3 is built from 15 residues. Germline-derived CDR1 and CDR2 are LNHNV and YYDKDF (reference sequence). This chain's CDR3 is CATSRPGGRQETQYF. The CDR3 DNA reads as TGTGCCACCAGCAGGCCTGGCGGCAGACAAGAGACCCAGTACTTC. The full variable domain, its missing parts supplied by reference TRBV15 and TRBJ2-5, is DAMVIQNPRYQVTQFGKPVTLSCSQTLNHNVMYWYQQKSSQAPKLLFHYYDKDFNNEADTPDNFQSRRPNTSFCFLDIRSPGLGDTAMYLCATSRPGGRQETQYFGPGTRLLVL.

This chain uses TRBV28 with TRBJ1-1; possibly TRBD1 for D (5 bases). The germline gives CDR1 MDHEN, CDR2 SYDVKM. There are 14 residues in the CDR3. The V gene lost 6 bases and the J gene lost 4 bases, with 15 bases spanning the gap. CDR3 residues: CASSSLAGVTEAFF. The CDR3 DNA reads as TGTGCCAGCAGCTCCCTGGCGGGGGTCACTGAAGCTTTCTTT.

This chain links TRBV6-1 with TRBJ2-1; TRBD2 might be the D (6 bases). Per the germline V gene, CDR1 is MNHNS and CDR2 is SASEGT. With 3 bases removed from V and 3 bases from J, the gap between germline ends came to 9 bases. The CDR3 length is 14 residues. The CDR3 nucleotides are TGTGCCAGCAGTGAGAGGGGAGGCTACAATGAGCAGTTCTTC. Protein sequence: CASSERGGYNEQFF.

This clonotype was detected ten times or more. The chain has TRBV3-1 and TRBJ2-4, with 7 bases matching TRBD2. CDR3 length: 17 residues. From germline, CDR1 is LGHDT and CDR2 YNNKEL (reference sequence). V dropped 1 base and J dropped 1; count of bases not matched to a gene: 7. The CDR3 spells CASSQVASGTAKNIQYF. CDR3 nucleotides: TGTGCCAGCAGCCAAGTCGCGAGCGGGACGGCCAAAAACATTCAGTACTTC.